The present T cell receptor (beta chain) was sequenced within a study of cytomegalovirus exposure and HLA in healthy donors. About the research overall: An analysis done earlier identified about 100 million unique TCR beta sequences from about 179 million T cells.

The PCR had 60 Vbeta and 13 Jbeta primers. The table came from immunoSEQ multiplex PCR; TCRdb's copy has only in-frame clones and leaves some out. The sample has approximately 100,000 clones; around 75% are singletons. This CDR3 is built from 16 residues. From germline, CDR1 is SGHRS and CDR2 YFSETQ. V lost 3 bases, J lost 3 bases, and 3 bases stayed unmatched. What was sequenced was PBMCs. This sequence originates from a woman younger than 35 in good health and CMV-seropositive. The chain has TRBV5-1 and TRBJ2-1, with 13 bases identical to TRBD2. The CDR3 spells CASSSGLAGVYNEQFF. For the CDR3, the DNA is TGCGCCAGCAGCTCCGGACTAGCGGGAGTCTACAATGAGCAGTTCTTC.